The clone carrying this TCR beta chain was observed a few times. What it recognizes is unknown. TCRdb used MiXCR to reprocess the RT-PCR reads, holding one entry per CDR3 protein. The sample has about 700,000 distinct CDR3 sequences, over 11% seen once; the top ten hold around 7.3%. The data are from a study of response to subunit inactivated influenza vaccine. Findings of the study overall: Authors suggested each seasonal flu vaccination may recruit only limited numbers of new T cells.

Sequences were derived from PBMCs from blood, sampled 14 days before vaccination. The source is a middle-aged man who received an inactivated influenza vaccine.

The CDR3 spells CASSKGVEGGYTF. CDR3 DNA sequence: TGTGCCAGCAGCAAAGGGGTTGAAGGAGGCTACACCTTC. The chain carries TRBV12-3 or TRBV12-4 and TRBJ1-2; D possibly corresponds to TRBD1 (5 bases). There are 13 residues in the CDR3. V lost 6 bases to trimming and J lost 8 bases, with 16 bases between them.